The rows below give T cell receptor beta chains drawn from one sample of a study of T cell repertoires in cytomegalovirus infection. A single record per CDR3 protein comes from TCRdb applying MiXCR to the reads. The sample has approximately 750,000 distinct CDR3 sequences, about 40% seen once; the top ten hold 2.5% to 3.5%. The sample taken for sequencing was PBMCs. The receptors here all came from a human donor in good health (CMV status not recorded). Some clones in this sample may be carry-over from other donors' samples. The CDR3 runs from the conserved cysteine through the conserved F or W. The D gene is left open where the match is weak. Size is omitted from some rows. Given values are once, few, many or a class for expanded clones.

>few|TRBV20-1|TRBJ2-5|NA
TGCAGTGCTAGAGCAGTAGAGACCCAGTACTTC
CSARAVETQYF
>few|TRBV10-3|TRBJ1-6|TRBD1
TGTGCCATCAGTGATAGGACAGGGGGCGACTCACCCCTCCACTTT
CAISDRTGGDSPLHF
>few|TRBV2|TRBJ1-1|NA
TGTGCCAGCAACGGGGGGCTCGCTGAAGCTTTCTTT
CASNGGLAEAFF
>NA|TRBV28|TRBJ2-4|NA
TGTGCCAGCAAGGGTTTGCCCAAAAACATTCAGTACTTC
CASKGLPKNIQYF
>many|TRBV7-2|TRBJ1-5|NA
TGTGCCAGCAGCTTAGTTATTTATCAGCCCCAGCATTTT
CASSLVIYQPQHF
>NA|TRBV20-1|TRBJ1-5|NA
TGCAGTGCTACATCACGAAACGTTGATCAGCCCCAGCATTTT
CSATSRNVDQPQHF
>NA|TRBV19|TRBJ2-2|NA
TGTGCCATTAGTCATTCCGGTACCGGGGAGCTGTTTTTT
CAISHSGTGELFF
>NA|TRBV24-1|TRBJ2-3|NA
TGTGCCACCAGTGATGACGGGGACAGCACAGATACGCAGTATTTT
CATSDDGDSTDTQYF
>NA|TRBV11-3|TRBJ2-2|NA
TGTGCCAGCAGCTGGGGAGTCGGGTCAAACACCGGGGAGCTGTTTTTT
CASSWGVGSNTGELFF
>few|TRBV19|TRBJ1-2|TRBD1
TGTGCCAGTAGGAATGACAGGGGGCGTCGAGGCTACACCTTC
CASRNDRGRRGYTF
>few|TRBV12-3/TRBV12-4|TRBJ1-6|NA
TGTGCCAGCAGTTTACGGGCCTCCTATAATTCACCCCTCCACTTT
CASSLRASYNSPLHF
>once|TRBV28|TRBJ2-7|TRBD2
TGTGCCAGCAGCTGGGTGGGCGGGAGGGCCGTCTACGAGCAGTACTTC
CASSWVGGRAVYEQYF
>few|TRBV7-2|TRBJ1-2|NA
TGTGCCAGCAGCCCGACATCAGTCTATGGCTACACCTTC
CASSPTSVYGYTF
>NA|TRBV12-3/TRBV12-4|TRBJ2-5|NA
TGTGCCTGTATTCGGTACCAAGAGACCCAGTACTTC
CACIRYQETQYF
>few|TRBV6-5|TRBJ1-5|NA
TGTGCCAGCAGTTACTCTCAGGGAAGGCAGCCCCAGCATTTT
CASSYSQGRQPQHF
>few|TRBV5-5|TRBJ2-1|NA
TGTGCCAGCAGCGCCTCCGGTAGCGCCAATGAGCAGTTCTTC
CASSASGSANEQFF